Each of the 13 T cell receptor beta chains below was sequenced from the same sample in a study of CD8+ T cells in alopecia areata. Treatment of the sample: oral pan-JAK inhibitor, 5-10 mg twice daily. Investigators isolated RNA and reverse transcribed it into cDNA to act as the sequencing template. Repertoires were generated with immunoSEQ multiplex PCR, while TCRdb's copy carries only in-frame clones and drops some. This sample yields over 95,000 clones, of which roughly 56% are seen a single time; approximately 3.6% belongs to the top ten. The sample here was CD4+ T cells sorted from blood, taken at week 24, from a patient treated with tofacitinib. The receptors originated from a human donor with alopecia areata.

The chain couples TRBV7-8 to TRBJ2-7, with 9 bases fitting TRBD2. This CDR3 is built from 14 residues. The ends lost 3 bases at V and 7 bases at J; junction bases unmatched: 7. Germline-derived CDR1 and CDR2 are SGHVS and FQNEAQ. CDR3 in DNA: TGTGCCAGCAGCTTTGTGGCGGGGGGGCCGGAGCAGTACTTC. Translation: CASSFVAGGPEQYF.

The J gene is TRBJ2-3, the V gene TRBV15, with 10 bases identical to TRBD2. CDR3 length: 17 amino acids. Germline-derived CDR1 and CDR2 are LNHNV and YYDKDF (reference sequence). The ends lost 1 base at V and 0 bases at J; junction bases unmatched: 4. CDR3 residues: CATSRALLAGSTDTQYF. Written as DNA, the CDR3 is TGTGCCACCAGCAGAGCTCTACTAGCGGGGAGCACAGATACGCAGTATTTT.

This clone appeared a few times. V and J are TRBV6-1 and TRBJ2-3; D is ambiguous. The germline V and J ends were trimmed by 1 base and 2 bases, with 13 bases remaining between them. The CDR3 sequence is 16 residues long. The germline CDR1 and CDR2 sequences are MNHNS and SASEGT. CDR3 residues: CASSEGANVITDTQYF. The CDR3 bases are TGTGCCAGCAGTGAAGGCGCTAATGTGATCACAGATACGCAGTATTTT.

This clone was seen only a few times. V gene TRBV7-8 combines with J gene TRBJ2-6, with 8 nucleotides matching TRBD1. The V and J ends lost 4 bases and 9 bases, in that order; junction bases with no gene match: 2. Germline assignment: CDR1 SGHVS and CDR2 FQNEAQ. The CDR3 runs 13 residues. CDR3 loop: CASSSGQVNVLTF. CDR3 coding DNA: TGTGCCAGCAGCTCGGGACAGGTCAACGTCCTGACTTTC.

The V gene is TRBV30, the J gene TRBJ1-5; 7 bases line up with TRBD1. J lost 7 bases, V lost 2 bases, and 5 bases had no gene match. CDR1 GTSNPN and CDR2 SVGIG come from the germline V gene (reference sequence). The CDR3 is 13 residues long. Here the CDR3 DNA reads TGTGCCTGGAGTCCAGGGGGGAGGCAGCCCCAGCATTTT. Its translation: CAWSPGGRQPQHF.

The chain employs TRBV6-4 and TRBJ2-3, with 10 bases fitting TRBD1. V was clipped by 5 bases and J by 5 bases; unmatched bases: 1. Germline CDR1 and CDR2: MRHNA and SNTAGT. This CDR3 has 13 residues. The CDR3 DNA is TGTGCCAGCAGTCGGGACAGGGGAGATACGCAGTATTTT. Amino acid sequence: CASSRDRGDTQYF.

In its sample, this clone was seen a few times. In the same sample, other DNA sequences code for this CDR3. The J gene is TRBJ2-7, the V gene TRBV18; the match to TRBD2 covers 7 bases. After removal of 3 bases from V and 4 bases from J, the junction contained 6 bases not matched to a gene. The CDR3 runs to 14 residues. CDR1 and CDR2 (germline): KGHSH, LQKENI. CDR3 protein: CASSPREGGYEQYF. The CDR3 coding sequence is TGTGCCAGCTCACCGAGGGAGGGTGGATACGAGCAGTACTTC.

This clone was seen a few times. This chain connects TRBV27 to TRBJ2-5; 11 bases align to TRBD1. This CDR3 comprises 15 residues. V gave up 5 bases and J gave up 5 bases; unmatched junction bases: 7. Germline V gene data show CDR1 as MNHEY and CDR2 as SMNVEV (reference sequence). The CDR3 sequence is CASSGGTGGLETQYF. DNA for the CDR3: TGTGCCAGCAGTGGGGGGACAGGGGGTCTTGAGACCCAGTACTTC.

This chain joins TRBV6-6 and TRBJ1-2; tentatively, D is TRBD1 (6 bases). The CDR3 contains 15 residues. CDR1 MNHNY and CDR2 SVGAGI come from the germline V gene (reference sequence). The V end was cut by 5 bases, the J end by 0 bases, with 13 bases between. The CDR3 region has the DNA TGTGCCAGCAGTAGCTACAGGACAGCTAACTATGGCTACACCTTC. Protein product: CASSSYRTANYGYTF.

CDR3: CAWSVLTGELFF. The CDR3, as DNA: TGTGCCTGGAGTGTACTCACCGGGGAGCTGTTTTTT. The genes are TRBV30 and TRBJ2-2; D remains ambiguous. From germline, CDR1 is GTSNPN and CDR2 SVGIG (reference sequence). The CDR3 contains 12 residues. With 0 bases removed from V and 4 bases from J, the gap between germline ends came to 3 bases.

This chain uses TRBV29-1 with TRBJ2-1, with D uncertain. V lost 4 bases to trimming and J lost 6 bases, with 16 bases between them. The CDR3 loop spans 14 amino acids. The germline gives CDR1 SQVTM, CDR2 ANQGSEA. CDR3 protein: CSVGHRLATNEQFF. DNA of the CDR3: TGCAGCGTTGGTCATCGATTGGCGACCAATGAGCAGTTCTTC.

The chain links TRBV15 to TRBJ1-4; 8 positions agree with TRBD1. After removal of 3 bases from V and 2 bases from J, the junction contained 8 bases not matched to a gene. The CDR3 consists of 17 residues. Looked up from germline, CDR1 is LNHNV and CDR2 is YYDKDF (reference sequence). The DNA for the CDR3 is TGTGCCACCAGCAGCGGTGGACAGGGCGGGACTAATGAAAAACTGTTTTTT. Translation: CATSSGGQGGTNEKLFF. The entire variable domain, with the rest obtained from reference TRBV15 and TRBJ1-4, is as follows: DAMVIQNPRYQVTQFGKPVTLSCSQTLNHNVMYWYQQKSSQAPKLLFHYYDKDFNNEADTPDNFQSRRPNTSFCFLDIRSPGLGDTAMYLCATSSGGQGGTNEKLFFGSGTQLSVL.

The chain carries TRBV5-1 and TRBJ2-3; D possibly corresponds to TRBD2 (5 bases). Between the trimmed V and J ends, which lost 0 bases and 0 bases, there was a span of 11 bases. The CDR3 is 16 residues long. The V gene's germline CDR1 is SGHRS and CDR2 YFSETQ. The CDR3 is CASSLGTSSSTDTQYF. The CDR3 nucleotides read TGCGCCAGCAGCTTGGGGACTTCGAGTAGCACAGATACGCAGTATTTT.